Given below is one T cell receptor (beta chain) in context. These data belong to a study of blood T cell repertoires in COVID-19. The overall study: Whether acute or convalescent, the COVID-19 samples came from the United States, Italy and Spain. From T cells, B-cell-depleted T cells, or PBMCs came the material, which was cDNA or gDNA.

Original methodology: Reference gene primer amplification gave nucleated cell count estimates. TCRdb's copy holds only in-frame clones and misses some; the assay was immunoSEQ multiplex PCR. The V and J calls and clone size are taken from that table; D and trimming were inferred from the DNA. This sample has 240,000 or so clones, with roughly nine tenths found just once. CDR1 and CDR2 from the germline V gene are SNHLY and FYNNEI. The length of the CDR3 is 15 residues. The V and J ends lost 6 bases and 4 bases respectively, with 18 bases between them. V gene TRBV2 combines with J gene TRBJ1-1, with TRBD1 as a possible D gene (5 bases). This receptor was identified in a man aged 55-75 years who had recovered from COVID-19. The specimen was peripheral blood. CDR3 in DNA: TGTGCCAGCAGGGAAACGGGGGGAGCGGGCACTGAAGCTTTCTTT. Protein product: CASRETGGAGTEAFF.